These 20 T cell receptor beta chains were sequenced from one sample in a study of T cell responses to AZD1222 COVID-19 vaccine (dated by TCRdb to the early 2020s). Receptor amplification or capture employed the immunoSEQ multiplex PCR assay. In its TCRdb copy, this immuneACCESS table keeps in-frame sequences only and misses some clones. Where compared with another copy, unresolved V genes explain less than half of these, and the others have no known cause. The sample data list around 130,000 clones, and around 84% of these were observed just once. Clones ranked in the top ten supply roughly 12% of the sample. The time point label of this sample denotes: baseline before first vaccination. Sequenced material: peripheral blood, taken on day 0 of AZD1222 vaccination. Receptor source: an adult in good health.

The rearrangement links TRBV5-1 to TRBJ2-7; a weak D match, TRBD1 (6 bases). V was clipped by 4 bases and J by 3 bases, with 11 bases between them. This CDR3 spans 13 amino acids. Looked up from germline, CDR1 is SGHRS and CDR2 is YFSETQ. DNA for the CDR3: TGCGCCAGCAGCCCCCGGGACATCTACGAGCAGTACTTC. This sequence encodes CASSPRDIYEQYF.

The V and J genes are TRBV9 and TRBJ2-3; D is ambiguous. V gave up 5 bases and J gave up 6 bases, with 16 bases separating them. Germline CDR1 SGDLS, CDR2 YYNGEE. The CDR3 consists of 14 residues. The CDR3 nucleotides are TGTGCCAGCAGTGGCTCTTTTGACAAGGATACGCAGTATTTT. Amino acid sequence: CASSGSFDKDTQYF.

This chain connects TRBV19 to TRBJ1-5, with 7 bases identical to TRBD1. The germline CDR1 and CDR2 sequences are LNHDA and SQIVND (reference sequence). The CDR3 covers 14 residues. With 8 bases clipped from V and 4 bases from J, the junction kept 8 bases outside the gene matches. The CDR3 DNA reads TGTGCCAGTTCCGGGACAGTGATGAATCAGCCCCAGCATTTT. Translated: CASSGTVMNQPQHF.

CDR3 sequence: CASSVVGGYNEQFF. The DNA of the CDR3 is TGTGCCAGCAGCGTAGTCGGGGGTTACAATGAGCAGTTCTTC. J is TRBJ2-1 and V is TRBV9; D possibly corresponds to TRBD2 (6 bases). V was clipped by 0 bases and J by 4 bases, with 8 bases between them. Germline V lookup: CDR1 SGDLS, CDR2 YYNGEE. CDR3 length: 14 amino acids.

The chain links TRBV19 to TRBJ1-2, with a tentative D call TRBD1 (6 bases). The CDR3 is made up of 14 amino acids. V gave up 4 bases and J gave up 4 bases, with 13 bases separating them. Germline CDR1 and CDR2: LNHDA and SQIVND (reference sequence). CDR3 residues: CASSRPGHRYGYTF. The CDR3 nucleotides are TGTGCCAGTAGTAGGCCGGGACACCGCTATGGCTACACCTTC.

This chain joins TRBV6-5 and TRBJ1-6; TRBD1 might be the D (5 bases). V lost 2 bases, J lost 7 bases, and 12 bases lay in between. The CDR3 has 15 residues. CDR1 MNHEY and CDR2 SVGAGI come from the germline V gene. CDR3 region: CASSYGGGMNSPLHF. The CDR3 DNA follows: TGTGCCAGCAGTTACGGCGGGGGGATGAATTCACCCCTCCACTTT.

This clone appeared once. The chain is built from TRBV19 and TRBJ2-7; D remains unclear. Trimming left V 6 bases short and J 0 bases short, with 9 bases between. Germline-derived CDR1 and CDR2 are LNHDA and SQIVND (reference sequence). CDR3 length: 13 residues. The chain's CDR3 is CASSPEGSYEQYF. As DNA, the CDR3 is TGTGCCAGTAGCCCAGAAGGCTCCTACGAGCAGTACTTC.

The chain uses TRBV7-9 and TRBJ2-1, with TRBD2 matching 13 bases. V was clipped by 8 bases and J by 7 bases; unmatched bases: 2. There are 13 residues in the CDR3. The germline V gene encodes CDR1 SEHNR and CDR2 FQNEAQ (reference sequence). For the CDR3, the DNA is TGTGCCAGCCGGACTAGCGGGAGTAATGAGCAGTTCTTC. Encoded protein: CASRTSGSNEQFF.

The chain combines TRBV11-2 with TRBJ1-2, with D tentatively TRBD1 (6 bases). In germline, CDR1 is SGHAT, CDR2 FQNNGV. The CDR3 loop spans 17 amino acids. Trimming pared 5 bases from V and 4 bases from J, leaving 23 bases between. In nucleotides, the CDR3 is TGTGCCAGCAGCGATCCCAGGGGTCAGGGTCTTTTCTATGGCTACACCTTC. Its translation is CASSDPRGQGLFYGYTF.

The DNA for the CDR3 is TGTGCCAGCAGCGTATCCGGGGCTAGCGGGGGGCCCACAGATACGCAGTATTTT. Translating gives CASSVSGASGGPTDTQYF. The rearrangement joins TRBV9 to TRBJ2-3, with TRBD2 matching 11 bases. The V gene end was trimmed by 1 base and the J gene end by 2 bases; junction bases not matched to a gene: 9. The CDR3 is 18 residues long. Germline V gene sequence: CDR1 SGDLS, CDR2 YYNGEE.

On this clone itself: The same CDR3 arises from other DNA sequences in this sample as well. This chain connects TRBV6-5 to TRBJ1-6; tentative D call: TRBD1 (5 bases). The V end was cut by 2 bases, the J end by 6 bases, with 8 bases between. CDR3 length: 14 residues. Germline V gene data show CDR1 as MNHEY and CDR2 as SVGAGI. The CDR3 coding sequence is TGTGCCAGCAGTTACGGGGGTAGTAATTCACCCCTCCACTTT. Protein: CASSYGGSNSPLHF.

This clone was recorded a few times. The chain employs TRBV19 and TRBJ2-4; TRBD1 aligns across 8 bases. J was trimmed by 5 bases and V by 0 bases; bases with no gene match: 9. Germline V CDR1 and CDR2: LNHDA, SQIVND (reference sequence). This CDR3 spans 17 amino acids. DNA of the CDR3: TGTGCCAGTAGTATAGATTTAGGGTTGGACAGGGAAAACATTCAGTACTTC. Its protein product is CASSIDLGLDRENIQYF.

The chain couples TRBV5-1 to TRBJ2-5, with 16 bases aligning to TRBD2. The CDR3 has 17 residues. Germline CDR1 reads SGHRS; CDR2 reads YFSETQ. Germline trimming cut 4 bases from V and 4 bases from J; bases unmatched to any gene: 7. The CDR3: CASSLGTSGRALETQYF. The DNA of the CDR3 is TGCGCCAGCAGCCTGGGGACTAGCGGGAGGGCCCTAGAGACCCAGTACTTC.

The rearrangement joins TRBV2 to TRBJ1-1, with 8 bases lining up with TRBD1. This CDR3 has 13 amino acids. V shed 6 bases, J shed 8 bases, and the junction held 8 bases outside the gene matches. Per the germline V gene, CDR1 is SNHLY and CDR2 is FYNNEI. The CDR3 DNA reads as TGTGCCAGCAGCCACGGAAGGACAGGGGAAGCTTTCTTT. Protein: CASSHGRTGEAFF.

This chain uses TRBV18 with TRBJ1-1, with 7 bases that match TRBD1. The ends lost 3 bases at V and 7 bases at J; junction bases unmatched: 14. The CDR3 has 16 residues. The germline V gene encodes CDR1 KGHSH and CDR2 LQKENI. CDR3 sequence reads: CASSPLQGTSSGEAFF. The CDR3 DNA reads TGTGCCAGCTCACCTTTACAGGGGACTTCCTCCGGTGAAGCTTTCTTT. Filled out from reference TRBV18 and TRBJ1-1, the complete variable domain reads NAGVMQNPRHLVRRRGQEARLRCSPMKGHSHVYWYRQLPEEGLKFMVYLQKENIIDESGMPKERFSAEFPKEGPSILRIQQVVRGDSAAYFCASSPLQGTSSGEAFFGQGTRLTVV.

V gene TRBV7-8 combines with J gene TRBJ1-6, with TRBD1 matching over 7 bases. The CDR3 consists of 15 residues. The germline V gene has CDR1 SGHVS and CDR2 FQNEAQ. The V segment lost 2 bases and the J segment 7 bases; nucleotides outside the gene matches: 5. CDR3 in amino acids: CASSLLTGFNSPLHF. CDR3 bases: TGTGCCAGCAGCTTACTGACAGGGTTCAATTCACCCCTCCACTTT.

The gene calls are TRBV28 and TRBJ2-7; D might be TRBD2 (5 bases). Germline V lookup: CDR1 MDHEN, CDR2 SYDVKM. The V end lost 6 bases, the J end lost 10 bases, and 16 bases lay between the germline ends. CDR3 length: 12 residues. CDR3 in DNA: TGTGCCAGCAGGCCTTCGGCGGGTACACAGTACTTC. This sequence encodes CASRPSAGTQYF.

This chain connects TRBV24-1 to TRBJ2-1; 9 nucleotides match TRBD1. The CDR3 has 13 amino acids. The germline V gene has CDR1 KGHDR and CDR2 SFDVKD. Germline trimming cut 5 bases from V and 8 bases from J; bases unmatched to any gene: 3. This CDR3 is CATSGDRDDEQFF. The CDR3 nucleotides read TGTGCCACCAGTGGGGACAGGGATGATGAGCAGTTCTTC.

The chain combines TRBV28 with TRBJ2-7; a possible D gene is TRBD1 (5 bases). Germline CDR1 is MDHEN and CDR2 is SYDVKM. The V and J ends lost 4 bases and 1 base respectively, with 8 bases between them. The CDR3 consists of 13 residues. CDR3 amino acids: CASSSSGSYEQYF. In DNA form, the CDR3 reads TGTGCCAGCAGTTCGTCAGGGTCCTACGAGCAGTACTTC.

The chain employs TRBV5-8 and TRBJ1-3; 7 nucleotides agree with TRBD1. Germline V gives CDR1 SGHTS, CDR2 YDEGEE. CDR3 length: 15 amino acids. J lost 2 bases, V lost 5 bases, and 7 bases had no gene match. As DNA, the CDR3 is TGTGCCAGCAGTTATGACAGGGTGGCTGGAAACACCATATATTTT. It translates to CASSYDRVAGNTIYF.